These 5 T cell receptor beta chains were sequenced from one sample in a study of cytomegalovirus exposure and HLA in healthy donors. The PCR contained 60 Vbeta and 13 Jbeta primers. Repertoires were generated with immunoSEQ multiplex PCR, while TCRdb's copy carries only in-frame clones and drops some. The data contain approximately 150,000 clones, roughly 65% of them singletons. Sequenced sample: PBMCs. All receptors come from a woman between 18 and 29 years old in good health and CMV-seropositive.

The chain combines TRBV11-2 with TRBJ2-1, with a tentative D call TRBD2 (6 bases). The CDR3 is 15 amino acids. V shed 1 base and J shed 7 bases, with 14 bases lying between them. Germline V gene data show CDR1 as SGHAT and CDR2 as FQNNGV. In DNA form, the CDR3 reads TGTGCCAGCAGCTTAGGGTGGGGGGTTGGGAATGAGCAGTTCTTC. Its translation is CASSLGWGVGNEQFF. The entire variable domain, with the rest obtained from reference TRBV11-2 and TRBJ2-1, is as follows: EAGVAQSPRYKIIEKRQSVAFWCNPISGHATLYWYQQILGQGPKLLIQFQNNGVVDDSQLPKDRFSAERLKGVDSTLKIQPAKLEDSAVYLCASSLGWGVGNEQFFGPGTRLTVL.

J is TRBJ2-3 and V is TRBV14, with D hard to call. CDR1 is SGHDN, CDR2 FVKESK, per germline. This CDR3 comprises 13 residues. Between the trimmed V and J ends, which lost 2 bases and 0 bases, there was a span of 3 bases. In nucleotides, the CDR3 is TGTGCCAGCAGCCAATATAGCACAGATACGCAGTATTTT. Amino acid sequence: CASSQYSTDTQYF.

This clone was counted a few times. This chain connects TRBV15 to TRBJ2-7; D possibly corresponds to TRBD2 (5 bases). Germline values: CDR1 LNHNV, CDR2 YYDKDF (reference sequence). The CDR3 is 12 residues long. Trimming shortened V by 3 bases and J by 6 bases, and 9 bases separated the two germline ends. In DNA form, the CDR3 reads TGTGCCACCAGCAGGGACTTCGCCGAGCAGTACTTC. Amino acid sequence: CATSRDFAEQYF.

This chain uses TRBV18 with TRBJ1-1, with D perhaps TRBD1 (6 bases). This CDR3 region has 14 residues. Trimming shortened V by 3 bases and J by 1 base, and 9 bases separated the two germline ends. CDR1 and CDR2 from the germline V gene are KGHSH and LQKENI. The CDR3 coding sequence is TGTGCCAGCTCACCCCAGACAGGGAACACTGAAGCTTTCTTT. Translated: CASSPQTGNTEAFF.

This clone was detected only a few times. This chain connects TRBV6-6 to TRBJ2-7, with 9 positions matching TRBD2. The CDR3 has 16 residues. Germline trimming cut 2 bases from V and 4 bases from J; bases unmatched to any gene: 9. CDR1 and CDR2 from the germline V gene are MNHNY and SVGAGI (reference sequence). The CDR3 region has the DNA TGTGCCAGCAGTTACGCCGGGGCGGGAGGGAGGTACGAGCAGTACTTC. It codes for CASSYAGAGGRYEQYF.